These 3 T cell receptor beta chains were sequenced from one sample in a study of T-cell memory formation after mild COVID-19. TCRdb ran MiXCR on the 5' RACE reads and lists one entry per CDR3 protein. Here the sample spans some 120,000 distinct CDR3 sequences, approximately 15% being singletons. Sequenced sample: PBMCs or a T cell subset sorted from them (not recorded which). The receptors shown here come from an adult woman who had mild COVID-19 (a few samples of this study predate the infection). Cell type and time point are not known.

This clonotype was counted between two and nine times. The chain combines TRBV29-1 with TRBJ2-1; possibly TRBD1 for D (6 bases). The germline V gene encodes CDR1 SQVTM and CDR2 ANQGSEA. Trimming took 7 bases from V and 3 from J, leaving 16 bases between them. There are 14 residues in the CDR3. CDR3 region: CSAAPGQHYNEQFF. CDR3 sequence (DNA): TGCAGCGCCGCTCCGGGACAACACTACAATGAGCAGTTCTTC.

This chain links TRBV2 with TRBJ1-2; D possibly corresponds to TRBD1 (6 bases). The germline gives CDR1 SNHLY, CDR2 FYNNEI. The CDR3 is 14 amino acids. V lost 3 bases and J lost 7, with 15 bases in between. CDR3 protein: CASSDKEGGFGYTF. As DNA, the CDR3 is TGTGCCAGCAGTGACAAGGAGGGGGGATTTGGCTACACCTTC.

The table lists this clonotype with a few counts. The chain joins TRBV27 to TRBJ2-1; D is ambiguous. Per germline, CDR1 MNHEY and CDR2 SMNVEV (reference sequence). CDR3 length equals 15 residues. Trimming shortened V by 4 bases and J by 5 bases, and 15 bases separated the two germline ends. The CDR3 sequence is CASSYGPSGDNEQFF. CDR3 DNA: TGTGCCAGCAGTTACGGGCCTAGTGGAGACAATGAGCAGTTCTTC.